This entry is about one T cell receptor beta chain. The antigen is unknown. CDR3 size: 14 residues. Per the germline V gene, CDR1 is KGHSH and CDR2 is LQKENI. The trim removed 3 bases at V and 5 bases at J, leaving 2 bases unmatched. The data stem from a study of T cell responses to AZD1222 COVID-19 vaccine. Study overall: Second-dose recipients at about 4 or about 12 weeks were treated as one pooled group.

Broader study findings: Most donors were white British, females outnumbered males, and clonal diversity was possibly underestimated. Reportedly, close to half of spike-specific TCRs are directed against unmutated variant regions. It was only 6 or 7 AZD1222 recipients who were seropositive at baseline.

The assay was immunoSEQ multiplex PCR, and TCRdb's table has in-frame clones only and misses some. This table has approximately 180,000 clones, over 80% appearing once. This receptor was identified in an adult in good health. The source material was peripheral blood, sampled on day 0 of AZD1222 vaccination. The genes are TRBV18 and TRBJ1-5, with TRBD1 matching 9 bases. For the CDR3, the DNA is TGTGCCAGCTCACCGGGACAGGGTGATCAGCCCCAGCATTTT. It specifies CASSPGQGDQPQHF.